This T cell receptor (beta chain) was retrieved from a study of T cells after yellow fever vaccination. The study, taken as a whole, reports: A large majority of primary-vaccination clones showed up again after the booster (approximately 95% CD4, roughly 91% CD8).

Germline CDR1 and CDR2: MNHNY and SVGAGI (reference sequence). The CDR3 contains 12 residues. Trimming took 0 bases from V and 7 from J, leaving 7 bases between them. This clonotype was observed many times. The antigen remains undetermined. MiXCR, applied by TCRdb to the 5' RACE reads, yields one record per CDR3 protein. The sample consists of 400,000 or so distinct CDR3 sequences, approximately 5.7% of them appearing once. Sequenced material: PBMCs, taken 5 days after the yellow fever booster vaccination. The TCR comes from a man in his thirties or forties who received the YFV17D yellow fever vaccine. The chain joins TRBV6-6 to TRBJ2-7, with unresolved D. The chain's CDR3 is CASSYSSREQYF. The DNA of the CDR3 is TGTGCCAGCAGTTACTCGAGCAGGGAGCAGTACTTC.